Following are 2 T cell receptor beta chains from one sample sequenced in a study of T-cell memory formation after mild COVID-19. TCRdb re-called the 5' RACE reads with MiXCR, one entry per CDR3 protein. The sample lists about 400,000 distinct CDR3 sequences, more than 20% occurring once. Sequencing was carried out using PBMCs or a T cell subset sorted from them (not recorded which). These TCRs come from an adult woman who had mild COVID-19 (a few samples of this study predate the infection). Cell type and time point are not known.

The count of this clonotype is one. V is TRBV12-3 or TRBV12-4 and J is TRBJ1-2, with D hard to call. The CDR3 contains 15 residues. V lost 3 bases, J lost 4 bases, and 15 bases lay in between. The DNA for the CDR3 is TGTGCCAGCAGTTTTGGGCGGGAGGGATCCTATGGCTACACCTTC. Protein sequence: CASSFGREGSYGYTF.

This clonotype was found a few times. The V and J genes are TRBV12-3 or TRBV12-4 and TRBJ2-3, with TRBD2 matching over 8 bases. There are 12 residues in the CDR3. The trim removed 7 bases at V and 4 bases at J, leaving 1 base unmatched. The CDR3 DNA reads TGTGCCAGCAACGGGGGGGCAGATACGCAGTATTTT. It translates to CASNGGADTQYF.